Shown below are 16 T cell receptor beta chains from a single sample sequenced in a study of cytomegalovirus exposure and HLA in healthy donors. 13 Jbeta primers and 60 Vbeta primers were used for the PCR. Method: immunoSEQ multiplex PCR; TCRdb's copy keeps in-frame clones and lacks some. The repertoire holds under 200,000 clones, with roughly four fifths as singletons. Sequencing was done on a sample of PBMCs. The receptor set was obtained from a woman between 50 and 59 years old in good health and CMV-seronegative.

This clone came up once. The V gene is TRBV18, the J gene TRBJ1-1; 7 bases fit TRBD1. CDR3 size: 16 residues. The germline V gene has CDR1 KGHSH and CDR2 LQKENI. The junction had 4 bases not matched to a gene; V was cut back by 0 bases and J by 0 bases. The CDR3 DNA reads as TGTGCCAGCTCACCACCCTCGACAGGGATGAACACTGAAGCTTTCTTT. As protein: CASSPPSTGMNTEAFF. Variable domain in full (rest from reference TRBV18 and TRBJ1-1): NAGVMQNPRHLVRRRGQEARLRCSPMKGHSHVYWYRQLPEEGLKFMVYLQKENIIDESGMPKERFSAEFPKEGPSILRIQQVVRGDSAAYFCASSPPSTGMNTEAFFGQGTRLTVV.

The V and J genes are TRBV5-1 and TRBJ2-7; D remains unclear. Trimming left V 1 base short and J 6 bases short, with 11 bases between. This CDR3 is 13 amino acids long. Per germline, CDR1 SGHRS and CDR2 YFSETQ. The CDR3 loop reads CASSLLDPGEQYF. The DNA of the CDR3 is TGCGCCAGCAGCTTGCTAGACCCCGGCGAGCAGTACTTC. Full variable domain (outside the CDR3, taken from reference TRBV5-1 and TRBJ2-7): KAGVTQTPRYLIKTRGQQVTLSCSPISGHRSVSWYQQTPGQGLQFLFEYFSETQRNKGNFPGRFSGRQFSNSRSEMNVSTLELGDSALYLCASSLLDPGEQYFGPGTRLTVT.

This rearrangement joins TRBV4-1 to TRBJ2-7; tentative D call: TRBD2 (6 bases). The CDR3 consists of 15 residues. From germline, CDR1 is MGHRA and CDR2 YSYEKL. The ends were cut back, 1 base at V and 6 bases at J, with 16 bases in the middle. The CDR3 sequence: CASSQVTGASGEQYF. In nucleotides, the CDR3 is TGCGCCAGCAGCCAAGTAACGGGAGCCTCTGGCGAGCAGTACTTC.

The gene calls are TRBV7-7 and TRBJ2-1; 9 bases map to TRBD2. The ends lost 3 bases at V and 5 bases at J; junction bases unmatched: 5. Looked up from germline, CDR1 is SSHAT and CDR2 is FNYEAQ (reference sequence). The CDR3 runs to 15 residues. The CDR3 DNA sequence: TGTGCCAGCAGCTTCCTAGCGGGACCGGACAATGAGCAGTTCTTC. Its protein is CASSFLAGPDNEQFF.

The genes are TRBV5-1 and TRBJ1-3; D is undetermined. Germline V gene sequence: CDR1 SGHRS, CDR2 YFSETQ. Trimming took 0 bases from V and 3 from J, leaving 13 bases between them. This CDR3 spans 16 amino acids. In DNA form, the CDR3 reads TGCGCCAGCAGCTTGGGGCATCCGTCGGGTGGAAACACCATATATTTT. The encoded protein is CASSLGHPSGGNTIYF.

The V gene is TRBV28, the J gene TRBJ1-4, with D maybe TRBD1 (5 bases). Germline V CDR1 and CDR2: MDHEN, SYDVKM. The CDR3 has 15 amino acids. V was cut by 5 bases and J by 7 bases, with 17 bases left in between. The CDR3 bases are TGTGCCAGCAGTCCCATAGGGCCGGGGGTTGAAAAACTGTTTTTT. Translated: CASSPIGPGVEKLFF.

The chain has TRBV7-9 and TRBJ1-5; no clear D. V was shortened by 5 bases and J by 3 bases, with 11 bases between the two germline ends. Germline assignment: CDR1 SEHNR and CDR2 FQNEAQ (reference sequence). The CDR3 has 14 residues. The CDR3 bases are TGTGCCAGCAGCAAAACAGAGTTCAATCAGCCCCAGCATTTT. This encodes CASSKTEFNQPQHF. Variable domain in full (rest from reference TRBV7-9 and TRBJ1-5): DTGVSQNPRHKITKRGQNVTFRCDPISEHNRLYWYRQTLGQGPEFLTYFQNEAQLEKSRLLSDRFSAERPKGSFSTLEIQRTEQGDSAMYLCASSKTEFNQPQHFGDGTRLSIL.

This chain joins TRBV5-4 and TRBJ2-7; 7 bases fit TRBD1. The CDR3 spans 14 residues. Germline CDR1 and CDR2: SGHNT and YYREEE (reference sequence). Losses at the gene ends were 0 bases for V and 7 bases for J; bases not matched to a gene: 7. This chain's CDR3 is CASSLGTGALEQYF. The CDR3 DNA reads TGTGCCAGCAGCTTGGGGACAGGAGCCTTGGAGCAGTACTTC.

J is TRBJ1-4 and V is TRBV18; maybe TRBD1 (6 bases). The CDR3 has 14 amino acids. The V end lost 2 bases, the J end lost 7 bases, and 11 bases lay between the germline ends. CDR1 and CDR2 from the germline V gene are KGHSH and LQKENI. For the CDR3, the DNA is TGTGCCAGCTCACCATCAACAGGGAGTGAAAAACTGTTTTTT. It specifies CASSPSTGSEKLFF.

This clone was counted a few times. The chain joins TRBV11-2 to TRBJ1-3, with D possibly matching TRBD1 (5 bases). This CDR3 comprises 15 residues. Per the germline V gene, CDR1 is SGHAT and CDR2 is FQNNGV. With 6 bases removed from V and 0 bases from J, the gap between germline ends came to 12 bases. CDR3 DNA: TGTGCCAGCAGGCCGCCAGGGTACTCTGGAAACACCATATATTTT. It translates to CASRPPGYSGNTIYF.

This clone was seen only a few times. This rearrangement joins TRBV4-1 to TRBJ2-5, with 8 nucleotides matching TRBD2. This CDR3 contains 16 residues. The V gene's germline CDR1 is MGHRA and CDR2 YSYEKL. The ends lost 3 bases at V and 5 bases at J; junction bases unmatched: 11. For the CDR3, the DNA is TGCGCCAGCAGCCAGGGTGCGTCTAGACTAGCGGAGACCCAGTACTTC. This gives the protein CASSQGASRLAETQYF.

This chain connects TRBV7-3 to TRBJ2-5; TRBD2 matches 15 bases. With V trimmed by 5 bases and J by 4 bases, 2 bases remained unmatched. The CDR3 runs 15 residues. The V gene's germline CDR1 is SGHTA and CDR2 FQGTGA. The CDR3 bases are TGTGCCAGCAGCCGGGGACTAGCGGGAGGAGAGACCCAGTACTTC. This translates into CASSRGLAGGETQYF.

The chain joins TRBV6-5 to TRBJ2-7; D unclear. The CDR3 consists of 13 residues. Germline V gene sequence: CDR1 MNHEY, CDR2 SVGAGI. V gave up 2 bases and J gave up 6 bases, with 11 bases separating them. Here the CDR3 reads CASSYDRVGEQYF. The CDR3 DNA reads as TGTGCCAGCAGTTACGATCGCGTCGGCGAGCAGTACTTC.

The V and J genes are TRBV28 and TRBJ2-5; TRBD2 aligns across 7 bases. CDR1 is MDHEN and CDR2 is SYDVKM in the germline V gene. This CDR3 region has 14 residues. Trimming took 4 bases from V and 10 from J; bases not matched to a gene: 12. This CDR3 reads CASSSGGRAWDQYF. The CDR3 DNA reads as TGTGCCAGCAGTTCGGGCGGGAGAGCCTGGGACCAGTACTTC.

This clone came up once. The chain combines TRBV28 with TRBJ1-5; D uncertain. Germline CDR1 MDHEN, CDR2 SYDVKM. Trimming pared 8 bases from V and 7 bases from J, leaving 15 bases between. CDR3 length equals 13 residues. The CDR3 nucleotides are TGTGCCAGCGGCCGGATGGGCAGCCAGCCCCAGCATTTT. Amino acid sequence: CASGRMGSQPQHF.

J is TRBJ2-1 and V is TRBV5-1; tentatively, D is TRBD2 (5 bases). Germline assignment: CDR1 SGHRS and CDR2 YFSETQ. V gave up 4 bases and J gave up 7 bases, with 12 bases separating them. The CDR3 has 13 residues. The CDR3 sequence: CASSRTPGNEQFF. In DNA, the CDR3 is TGCGCCAGCAGCAGGACTCCCGGGAATGAGCAGTTCTTC.